Shown below are 8 T cell receptor beta chains from a single sample sequenced in a study of CD8 T cells in Susac syndrome. With random hexamers, reverse transcription was performed on roughly 0.5 to 1 ug of RNA. Each CDR3 protein is one row after TCRdb ran MiXCR on the immunoSEQ multiplex PCR reads. Of some 170,000 distinct CDR3 sequences in the sample, roughly 95% were seen once. Specimen: CD4+ T cells from PBMCs. The source of these receptors is a human donor with multiple sclerosis.

This chain connects TRBV5-1 to TRBJ2-7; TRBD2 matches 7 bases. Germline CDR1 is SGHRS and CDR2 is YFSETQ. CDR3 length: 16 amino acids. V shed 0 bases, J shed 0 bases, and the junction held 6 bases outside the gene matches. This CDR3 reads CASSLGGGRRSYEQYF. DNA for the CDR3: TGCGCCAGCAGCTTGGGGGGGGGACGGCGCTCCTACGAGCAGTACTTC.

The chain couples TRBV29-1 to TRBJ2-1; no clear D. The CDR3 has 13 amino acids. V lost 6 bases and J lost 1, with 10 bases in between. Germline V lookup: CDR1 SQVTM, CDR2 ANQGSEA. In nucleotides, the CDR3 is TGCAGCGTCCCTGTTGAATCCTACAATGAGCAGTTCTTC. Protein sequence: CSVPVESYNEQFF.

The chain joins TRBV14 to TRBJ2-1; 11 positions agree with TRBD2. This CDR3 has 14 residues. V was pared by 4 bases and J by 13 bases, with 9 bases of the junction left unmatched. Germline V gene data show CDR1 as SGHDN and CDR2 as FVKESK. Written as DNA, the CDR3 is TGTGCCAGCAGCCGTCTTACTAGCGGGAGAGAACAGTTCTTC. Residues: CASSRLTSGREQFF.

The chain couples TRBV20-1 to TRBJ1-1, with D unresolved. Germline-derived CDR1 and CDR2 are DFQATT and SNEGSKA (reference sequence). Trimming left V 6 bases short and J 1 base short, with 15 bases between. This CDR3 comprises 14 residues. The CDR3 DNA is TGCAGTGCCCCCCCTAGGCAGGCGAACACTGAAGCTTTCTTT. It yields the protein CSAPPRQANTEAFF.

J is TRBJ2-2 and V is TRBV24-1; weak D call: TRBD1 (6 bases). This CDR3 has 12 amino acids. Trimming removed 6 bases at V and 6 bases at J, with 7 bases between. Germline CDR1 and CDR2: KGHDR and SFDVKD. CDR3 in amino acids: CATSTGSGELFF. For the CDR3, the DNA is TGTGCCACCAGTACAGGGTCCGGGGAGCTGTTTTTT.

The V call is TRBV18, the J call TRBJ1-5; D might be TRBD1 (5 bases). The V and J ends lost 4 bases and 2 bases respectively, with 9 bases between them. The CDR3 is 14 residues long. The germline V gene has CDR1 KGHSH and CDR2 LQKENI. This CDR3 reads CASSQGLGNQPQHF. The CDR3 bases are TGTGCCAGCTCACAGGGGCTAGGCAATCAGCCCCAGCATTTT.

This clonotype was counted once. The chain combines TRBV20-1 with TRBJ1-5; D is ambiguous. Germline V CDR1 and CDR2: DFQATT, SNEGSKA (reference sequence). The CDR3 runs 15 residues. V was trimmed by 4 bases and J by 6 bases, leaving 19 bases between them. Here the CDR3 DNA reads TGCAGTGCTACCCCTTGGACCCTAAACGGTCAGCCCCAGCATTTT. Amino acids: CSATPWTLNGQPQHF.

The CDR3: CATRGKNSYEQYF. CDR3 sequence (DNA): TGTGCCACCCGGGGCAAGAACTCCTACGAGCAGTACTTC. The chain uses TRBV12-3 or TRBV12-4 and TRBJ2-7, with D perhaps given as TRBD1 or TRBD2 (5 bases each). The V gene lost 10 bases and the J gene lost 0 bases, with 13 bases spanning the gap. There are 13 residues in the CDR3.